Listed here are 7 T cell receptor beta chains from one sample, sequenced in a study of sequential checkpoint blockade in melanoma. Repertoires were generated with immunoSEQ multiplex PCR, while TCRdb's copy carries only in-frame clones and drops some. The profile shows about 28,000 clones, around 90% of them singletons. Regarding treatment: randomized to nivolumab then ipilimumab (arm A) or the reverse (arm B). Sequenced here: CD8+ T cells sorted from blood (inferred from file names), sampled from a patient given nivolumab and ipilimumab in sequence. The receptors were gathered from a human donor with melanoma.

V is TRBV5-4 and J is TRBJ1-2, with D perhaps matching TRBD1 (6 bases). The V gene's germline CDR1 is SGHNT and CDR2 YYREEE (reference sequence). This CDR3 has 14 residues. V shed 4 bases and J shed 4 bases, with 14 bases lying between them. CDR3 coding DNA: TGTGCCAGCAGCCGCGGGAGGGGGATCTATGGCTACACCTTC. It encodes CASSRGRGIYGYTF.

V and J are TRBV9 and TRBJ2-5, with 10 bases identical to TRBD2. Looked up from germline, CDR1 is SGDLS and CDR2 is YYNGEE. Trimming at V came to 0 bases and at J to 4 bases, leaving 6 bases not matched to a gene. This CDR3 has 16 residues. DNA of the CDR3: TGTGCCAGCAGCGTAGGTGGGACTAGCGCACCAGAGACCCAGTACTTC. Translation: CASSVGGTSAPETQYF. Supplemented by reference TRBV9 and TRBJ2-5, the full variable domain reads DSGVTQTPKHLITATGQRVTLRCSPRSGDLSVYWYQQSLDQGLQFLIQYYNGEERAKGNILERFSAQQFPDLHSELNLSSLELGDSALYFCASSVGGTSAPETQYFGPGTRLLVL.

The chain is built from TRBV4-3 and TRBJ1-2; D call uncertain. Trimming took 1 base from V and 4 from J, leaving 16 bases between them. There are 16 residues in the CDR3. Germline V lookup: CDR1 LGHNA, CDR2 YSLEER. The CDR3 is CASSQGKGGFGYGYTF. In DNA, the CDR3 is TGCGCCAGCAGCCAAGGAAAGGGAGGCTTTGGCTATGGCTACACCTTC.

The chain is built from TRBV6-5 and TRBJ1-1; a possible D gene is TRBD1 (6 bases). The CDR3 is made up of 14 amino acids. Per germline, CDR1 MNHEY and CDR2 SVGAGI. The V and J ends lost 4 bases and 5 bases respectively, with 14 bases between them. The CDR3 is CASSLTGRGTEAFF. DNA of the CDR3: TGTGCCAGCAGTTTAACAGGGAGGGGGACTGAAGCTTTCTTT.

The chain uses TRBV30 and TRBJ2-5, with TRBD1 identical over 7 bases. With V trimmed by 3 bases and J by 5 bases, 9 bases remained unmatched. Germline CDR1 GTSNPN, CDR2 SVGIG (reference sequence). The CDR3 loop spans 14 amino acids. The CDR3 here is CAWRSIGGWETQYF. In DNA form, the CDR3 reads TGTGCCTGGAGGAGTATAGGGGGCTGGGAGACCCAGTACTTC.

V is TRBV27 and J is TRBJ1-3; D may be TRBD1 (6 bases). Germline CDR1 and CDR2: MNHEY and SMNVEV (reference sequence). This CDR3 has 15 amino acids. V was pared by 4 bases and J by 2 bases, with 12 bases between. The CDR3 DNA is TGTGCCAGCAGTTCGGGGGGCGTGACTGGAAACACCATATATTTT. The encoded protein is CASSSGGVTGNTIYF.

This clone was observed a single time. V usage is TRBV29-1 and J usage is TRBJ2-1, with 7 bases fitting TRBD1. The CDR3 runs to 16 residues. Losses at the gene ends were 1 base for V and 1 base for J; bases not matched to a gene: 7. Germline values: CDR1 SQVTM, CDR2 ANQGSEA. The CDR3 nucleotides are TGCAGCGTTGAAGGATTCAGACAGGGATCCTACAATGAGCAGTTCTTC. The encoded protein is CSVEGFRQGSYNEQFF.